A selection of T cell receptor beta chains follows, all from one sample in a study of stem cell transplantation in POMP-related autoinflammatory disease. Profiling relied on immunoSEQ multiplex PCR, and the TCRdb table lists in-frame clones only, not all of them. Altogether about 6,900 clones are present, around four fifths being singletons, with the ten largest covering less than 4.5%. The source material was a CXCR5-defined cell subset from PBMCs. These receptor sequences come from a human donor in good health. The CDR3 runs from the conserved cysteine through the conserved F or W. Fields, in order: J gene, clone size, V gene, D gene, CDR3 DNA, CDR3 protein. The D gene is left open where the match is weak. Expanded clones are given a class, and other clones once, few, many or no size at all.

TRBJ1-2,.,TRBV6-6,.,TGTGCCAGCAGGAGGGAAGGATCGATCTATGGCTACACCTTC,CASRREGSIYGYTF
TRBJ2-2,.,TRBV7-2,.,TGTGCCAGCAGCAACGGACGACTCCAATACGGGGAGCTGTTTTTT,CASSNGRLQYGELFF
TRBJ1-5,.,TRBV27,TRBD1,TGTGCCAGCAGACTACTAGGGACAGGGGGCAATCAGCCCCAGCATTTT,CASRLLGTGGNQPQHF
TRBJ2-5,.,TRBV25-1,.,TGTGCCAGCAGTGAATATAATCTGGGGGGGCTGTACCAAGAGACCCAGTACTTC,CASSEYNLGGLYQETQYF
TRBJ2-5,.,TRBV7-3,TRBD2,TGTGCCAGCAGCTTAGGCCTAGCGGGGGGACAGGAGACCCAGTACTTC,CASSLGLAGGQETQYF
TRBJ1-2,once,TRBV11-2,.,TGTGCCAGCAGCTTATTACAGGGCTATGGCTACACCTTC,CASSLLQGYGYTF
TRBJ2-7,.,TRBV7-3,.,TGTGCCAGCAGCAAAGGACTCTCCTACGAGCAGTACTTC,CASSKGLSYEQYF
TRBJ1-2,.,TRBV6-5,.,TGTGCCAGCAGAACCCCTCCATATGGCTACACCTTC,CASRTPPYGYTF
TRBJ2-2,.,TRBV29-1,TRBD1,TGCAGCTCCCGGGACAGCGTCACCGGGGAGCTGTTTTTT,CSSRDSVTGELFF
TRBJ1-1,.,TRBV19,TRBD1,TGTGCCAGCGCCCGGGACAGAGGACTGACGAACACTGAAGCTTTCTTT,CASARDRGLTNTEAFF
TRBJ2-5,.,TRBV2,.,TGTGCCAGCAGTGATAACTTGGGAATGAGTGAGACCCAGTACTTC,CASSDNLGMSETQYF
TRBJ2-1,once,TRBV5-4,TRBD2,TGTGCCAGCAGCTCCCAACTGTTAGCGGGGGGGTACAATGAGCAGTTCTTC,CASSSQLLAGGYNEQFF
TRBJ2-7,.,TRBV28,.,TGTGCCAGCAGTTCAAAAACGGGGGGCCTCTCCACCGGCTACGAGCAGTACTTC,CASSSKTGGLSTGYEQYF
TRBJ1-2,.,TRBV6-5,.,TGTGCCAGCAGTACCCCTGGGGAGTATGGCTACACCTTC,CASSTPGEYGYTF
TRBJ2-2,.,TRBV5-1,TRBD1,TGCGCCAGCAGCTTGGCCGGGACAGGGGACCCCGGGGAGCTGTTTTTT,CASSLAGTGDPGELFF
TRBJ2-3,.,TRBV11-2,TRBD2,TGTGCCAGCAGCACCCGACTAGCGGGATACACAGATACGCAGTATTTT,CASSTRLAGYTDTQYF
TRBJ1-3,few,TRBV2,.,TGTGCCTCGGGAATGTATGGAAACACCATATATTTT,CASGMYGNTIYF
TRBJ2-2,.,TRBV9,.,TGTGCCAGCAGCGTAGGGGTGGGTTCCACCGGGGAGCTGTTTTTT,CASSVGVGSTGELFF
TRBJ2-5,.,TRBV6-4,.,TGTGCCAGCAGCAGAACTCCCCAAGAGACCCAGTACTTC,CASSRTPQETQYF